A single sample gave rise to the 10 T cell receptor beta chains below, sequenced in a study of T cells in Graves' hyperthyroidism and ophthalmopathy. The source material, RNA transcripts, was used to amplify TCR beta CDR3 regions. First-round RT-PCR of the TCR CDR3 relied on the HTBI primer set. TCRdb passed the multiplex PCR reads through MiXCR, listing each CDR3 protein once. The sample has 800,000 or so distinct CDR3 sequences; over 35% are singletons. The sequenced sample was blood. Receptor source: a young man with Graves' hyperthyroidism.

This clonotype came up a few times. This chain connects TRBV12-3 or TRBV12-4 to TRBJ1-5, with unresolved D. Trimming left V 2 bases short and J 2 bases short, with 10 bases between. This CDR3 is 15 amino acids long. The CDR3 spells CASSLRDRGNQPQHF. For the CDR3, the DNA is TGTGCCAGCAGTTTAAGGGATCGAGGCAATCAGCCCCAGCATTTT.

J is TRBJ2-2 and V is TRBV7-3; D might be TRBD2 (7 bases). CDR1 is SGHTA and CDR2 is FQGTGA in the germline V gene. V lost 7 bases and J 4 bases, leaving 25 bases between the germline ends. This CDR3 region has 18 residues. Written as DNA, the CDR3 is TGTGCCAGCATTCGAGGGGGGGCATTAGGTGGGCGCACCGGGGAGCTGTTTTTT. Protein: CASIRGGALGGRTGELFF.

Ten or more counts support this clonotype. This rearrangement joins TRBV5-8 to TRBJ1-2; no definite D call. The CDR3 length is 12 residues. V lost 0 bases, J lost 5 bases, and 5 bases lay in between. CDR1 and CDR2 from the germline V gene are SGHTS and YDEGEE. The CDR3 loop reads CASSLEEYGYTF. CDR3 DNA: TGTGCCAGCAGCTTGGAGGAGTATGGCTACACCTTC.

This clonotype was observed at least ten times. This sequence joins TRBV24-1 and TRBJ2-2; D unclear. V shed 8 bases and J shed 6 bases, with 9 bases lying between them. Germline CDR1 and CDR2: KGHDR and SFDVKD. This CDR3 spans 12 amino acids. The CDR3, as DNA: TGTGCCACCACGACGGGTCCCGGGGAGCTGTTTTTT. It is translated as CATTTGPGELFF.

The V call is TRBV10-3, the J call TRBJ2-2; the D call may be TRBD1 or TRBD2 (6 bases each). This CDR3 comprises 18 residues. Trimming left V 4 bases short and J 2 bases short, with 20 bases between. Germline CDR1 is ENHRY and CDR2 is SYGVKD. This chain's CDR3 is CAISGSRPGAPNTGELFF. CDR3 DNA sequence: TGTGCCATCAGTGGCTCTAGACCGGGGGCGCCCAACACCGGGGAGCTGTTTTTT.

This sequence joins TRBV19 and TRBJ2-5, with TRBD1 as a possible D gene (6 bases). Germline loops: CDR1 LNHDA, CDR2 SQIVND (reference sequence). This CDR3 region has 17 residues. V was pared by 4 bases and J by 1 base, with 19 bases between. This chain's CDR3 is CASSTHRGDRSQETQYF. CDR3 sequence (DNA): TGTGCCAGTAGTACTCATAGGGGCGACAGGTCCCAAGAGACCCAGTACTTC.

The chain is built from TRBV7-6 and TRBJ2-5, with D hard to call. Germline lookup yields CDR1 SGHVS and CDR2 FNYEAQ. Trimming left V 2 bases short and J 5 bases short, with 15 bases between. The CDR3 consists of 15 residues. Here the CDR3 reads CASSLTDGDLETQYF. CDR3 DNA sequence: TGTGCCAGCAGCTTAACCGACGGAGATCTCGAGACCCAGTACTTC.

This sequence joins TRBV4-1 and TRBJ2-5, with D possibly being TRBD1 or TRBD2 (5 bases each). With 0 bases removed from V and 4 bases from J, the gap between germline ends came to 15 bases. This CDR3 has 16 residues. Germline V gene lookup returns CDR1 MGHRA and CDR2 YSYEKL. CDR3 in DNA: TGCGCCAGCAGCCAAGAGGCAGGAGCTGGGGGAGAGACCCAGTACTTC. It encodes CASSQEAGAGGETQYF.

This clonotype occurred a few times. CDR3 amino acids: CASTPAQTGDSNQPQHF. The CDR3 DNA sequence: TGTGCCAGCACTCCGGCTCAAACAGGGGATAGCAATCAGCCCCAGCATTTT. V gene TRBV12-3 or TRBV12-4 combines with J gene TRBJ1-5; 7 nucleotides line up with TRBD1. With 7 bases clipped from V and 0 bases from J, the junction kept 12 bases outside the gene matches. This CDR3 has 17 residues.

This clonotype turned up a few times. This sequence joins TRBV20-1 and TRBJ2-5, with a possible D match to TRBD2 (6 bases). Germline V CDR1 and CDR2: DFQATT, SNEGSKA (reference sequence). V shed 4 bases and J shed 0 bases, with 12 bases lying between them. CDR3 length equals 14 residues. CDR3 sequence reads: CSATSRDYQETQYF. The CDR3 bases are TGCAGTGCTACATCACGGGACTACCAAGAGACCCAGTACTTC.